The 13 T cell receptor beta chains below all came from one sample that was sequenced in a study of CD8 T cells in ankylosing spondylitis. TCRdb reprocessed the 5' RACE reads with MiXCR, giving one entry per CDR3 protein. This table holds a few hundred thousand distinct CDR3 sequences, about 10% found once. Source material: blood, either unsorted or a sorted T cell fraction (not recorded which). The receptors were sampled from a male donor with ankylosing spondylitis or in good health (not recorded which).

V usage is TRBV12-3 or TRBV12-4 and J usage is TRBJ2-3, with D possibly TRBD1 on 6 matching bases. The CDR3 runs to 16 residues. The germline V and J ends were trimmed by 5 bases and 0 bases, with 15 bases remaining between them. The CDR3 protein is CASSVDRSLSTDTQYF. The CDR3 DNA sequence: TGTGCCAGCAGTGTTGACAGGTCCCTTAGCACAGATACGCAGTATTTT.

The chain has TRBV28 and TRBJ1-4; D is uncertain. Trimming took 6 bases from V and 6 from J, leaving 11 bases between them. This CDR3 is built from 13 residues. Germline-derived CDR1 and CDR2 are MDHEN and SYDVKM. CDR3 bases: TGTGCCAGCAGGCGCTCTCGGGATGAAAAACTGTTTTTT. Protein sequence: CASRRSRDEKLFF.

The V and J genes are TRBV20-1 and TRBJ1-1, with 8 bases identical to TRBD1. CDR1 and CDR2 (germline): DFQATT, SNEGSKA (reference sequence). CDR3 length: 16 residues. Trimming cost V 2 bases and J 0 bases; bases outside gene matches: 8. As DNA, the CDR3 is TGCAGTGCTAGATGGGACGACAGGGGTTTGAACACTGAAGCTTTCTTT. Its translation: CSARWDDRGLNTEAFF.

This clonotype was detected many times. J is TRBJ1-2 and V is TRBV6-5; no reliable D call. Trimming pared 10 bases from V and 4 bases from J, leaving 10 bases between. The CDR3 loop spans 11 amino acids. CDR1 and CDR2 (germline): MNHEY, SVGAGI. This CDR3 is CATASLYGYTF. The CDR3 DNA is TGTGCCACCGCAAGCCTCTATGGCTACACCTTC.

This clonotype was detected many times. V and J are TRBV20-1 and TRBJ2-7, with TRBD2 identical over 9 bases. Per the germline V gene, CDR1 is DFQATT and CDR2 is SNEGSKA (reference sequence). The CDR3 covers 15 residues. V was clipped by 7 bases and J by 3 bases; unmatched bases: 13. The CDR3 DNA reads as TGCAGTGGGAAAAGAGCTAGCGGGGCTTTCTACGAGCAGTACTTC. Its protein product is CSGKRASGAFYEQYF.

V is TRBV10-3 and J is TRBJ1-4, with 7 bases that match TRBD1. The length of the CDR3 is 14 residues. With V trimmed by 7 bases and J by 4 bases, 6 bases remained unmatched. The germline V gene encodes CDR1 ENHRY and CDR2 SYGVKD. CDR3 residues: CAINTGAHNEKLFF. In nucleotides, the CDR3 is TGTGCCATCAATACAGGGGCCCATAATGAAAAACTGTTTTTT.

This clonotype was counted between two and nine times. This sequence joins TRBV7-9 and TRBJ2-7; 11 bases are shared with TRBD2. This CDR3 has 15 residues. Germline CDR1 SEHNR, CDR2 FQNEAQ (reference sequence). Losses at the gene ends were 4 bases for V and 3 bases for J; bases not matched to a gene: 5. The CDR3 DNA follows: TGTGCCAGCAGCTCGATAGCGGGAGGGGACTACGAGCAGTACTTC. It encodes CASSSIAGGDYEQYF.

The chain carries TRBV3-1 and TRBJ2-7, with D possibly matching TRBD2 (5 bases). Germline lookup yields CDR1 LGHDT and CDR2 YNNKEL (reference sequence). The V and J ends lost 1 base and 7 bases respectively, with 17 bases between them. This CDR3 has 15 residues. The CDR3 loop is CASSQVTGILWEQYF. The CDR3 coding sequence is TGTGCCAGCAGCCAAGTTACCGGGATCCTTTGGGAGCAGTACTTC.

The table lists this clonotype with a count of one. The rearrangement joins TRBV12-3 or TRBV12-4 to TRBJ1-5, with D unclear. The CDR3 is 12 amino acids. V was shortened by 5 bases and J by 4 bases, with 6 bases between the two germline ends. The CDR3 DNA sequence: TGTGCCAGCAGTATTGAGAATCAGCCCCAGCATTTT. Protein: CASSIENQPQHF.

This clonotype has a count of ten or more. V gene TRBV20-1 combines with J gene TRBJ2-3; 7 positions agree with TRBD2. This CDR3 region has 14 residues. Looked up from germline, CDR1 is DFQATT and CDR2 is SNEGSKA (reference sequence). The V and J ends lost 4 bases and 2 bases, in that order; junction bases with no gene match: 6. The CDR3 spells CSANLGGYTDTQYF. The CDR3, as DNA: TGCAGTGCTAACCTCGGGGGGTACACAGATACGCAGTATTTT.

In this sample, this clonotype turned up many times. The V and J genes are TRBV10-3 and TRBJ1-1; 8 bases are a match to TRBD1. V trimming: 4 bases; J trimming: 1 base; junction bases outside the gene matches: 8. Germline CDR1 and CDR2: ENHRY and SYGVKD. CDR3 length: 16 amino acids. In DNA form, the CDR3 reads TGTGCCATCAGTGGGCACAGGGGGGACAGGAACACTGAAGCTTTCTTT. Amino acid sequence: CAISGHRGDRNTEAFF.

In this sample, this clonotype turned up a few times. The rearrangement links TRBV7-3 to TRBJ2-3, with TRBD2 matching 8 bases. This CDR3 contains 17 residues. Germline CDR1 is SGHTA and CDR2 is FQGTGA. V lost 3 bases and J lost 4; bases outside the gene matches: 12. In DNA form, the CDR3 reads TGTGCCAGCAGCTTCGGTCTAGCGGGTGGGTGGGCAGATACGCAGTATTTT. Its translation is CASSFGLAGGWADTQYF. The full variable domain, its missing parts supplied by reference TRBV7-3 and TRBJ2-3, is GAGVSQTPSNKVTEKGKYVELRCDPISGHTALYWYRQSLGQGPEFLIYFQGTGAADDSGLPNDRFFAVRPEGSVSTLKIQRTERGDSAVYLCASSFGLAGGWADTQYFGPGTRLTVL.

The chain couples TRBV19 to TRBJ2-1, with 8 bases lining up with TRBD2. Trimming removed 7 bases from V and 2 bases from J; junction bases left unmatched: 7. This CDR3 has 15 amino acids. Germline CDR1 is LNHDA and CDR2 is SQIVND (reference sequence). CDR3 coding DNA: TGTGCCAGTAAGAGAGCTAGCGGGCCCTACAATGAGCAGTTCTTC. Its translation is CASKRASGPYNEQFF.